This entry is about one T cell receptor beta chain. Its cognate antigen is unknown. This sample is drawn from a study of cytomegalovirus exposure and HLA in healthy donors. Whole-study results and caveats: TCR beta sequences numbering around 15,000 were associated with HLA alleles at 0.05 false discovery rate in a later analysis. Associated with cytomegalovirus, according to the listing, were 164 TCR beta chains. Usually a TCR sequence was rare, but some public TCRs were found in many donors. TCR beta chain V- and J-gene trimming was linked, in a later analysis, to a missense variant in DCLRE1C.

The PCR contained 60 Vbeta and 13 Jbeta primers. Assay: immunoSEQ multiplex PCR; the TCRdb copy retains only in-frame clones and omits some. The table shows roughly 170,000 clones, with around 78% occurring only once. The germline V gene encodes CDR1 MDHEN and CDR2 SYDVKM. The ends lost 5 bases at V and 4 bases at J; junction bases unmatched: 6. This CDR3 spans 16 amino acids. The gene calls are TRBV28 and TRBJ2-5, with TRBD2 matching 14 bases. This TCR derives from a female donor in good health and CMV-seronegative. Sequencing input: PBMCs. CDR3 DNA: TGTGCCAGCAGTCGATGGGGACTAGCGGGAGTAGAGACCCAGTACTTC. Protein product: CASSRWGLAGVETQYF.